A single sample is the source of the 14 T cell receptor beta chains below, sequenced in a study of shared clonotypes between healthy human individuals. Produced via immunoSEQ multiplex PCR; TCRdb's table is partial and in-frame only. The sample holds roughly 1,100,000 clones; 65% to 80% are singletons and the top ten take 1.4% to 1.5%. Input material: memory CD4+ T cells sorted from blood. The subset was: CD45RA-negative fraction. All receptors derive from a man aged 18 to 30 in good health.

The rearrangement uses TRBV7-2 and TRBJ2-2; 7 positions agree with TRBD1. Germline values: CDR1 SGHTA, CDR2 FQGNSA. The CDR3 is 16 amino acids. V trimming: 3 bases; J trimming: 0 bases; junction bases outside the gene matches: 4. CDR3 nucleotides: TGTGCCAGCAGCTTGTCCAGGGGGACGAACACCGGGGAGCTGTTTTTT. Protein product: CASSLSRGTNTGELFF.

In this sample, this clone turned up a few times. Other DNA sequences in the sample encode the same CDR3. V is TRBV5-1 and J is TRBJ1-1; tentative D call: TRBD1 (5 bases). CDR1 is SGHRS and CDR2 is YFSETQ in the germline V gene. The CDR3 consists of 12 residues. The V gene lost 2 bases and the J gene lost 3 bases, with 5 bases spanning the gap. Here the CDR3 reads CASSLGDTEAFF. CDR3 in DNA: TGCGCCAGCAGCTTAGGGGACACTGAAGCTTTCTTT.

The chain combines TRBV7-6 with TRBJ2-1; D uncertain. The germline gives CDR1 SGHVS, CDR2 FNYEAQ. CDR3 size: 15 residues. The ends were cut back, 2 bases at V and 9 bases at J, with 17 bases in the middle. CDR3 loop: CASSLTPASFSEQFF. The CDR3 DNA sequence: TGTGCCAGCAGCTTAACCCCCGCTAGTTTCAGTGAGCAGTTCTTC.

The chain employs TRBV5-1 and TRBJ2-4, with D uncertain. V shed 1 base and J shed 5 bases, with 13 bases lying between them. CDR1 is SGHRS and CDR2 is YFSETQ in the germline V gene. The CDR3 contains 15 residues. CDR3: CASSLLPGSENIQYF. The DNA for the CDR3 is TGCGCCAGCAGCTTGTTGCCCGGGTCGGAAAACATTCAGTACTTC.

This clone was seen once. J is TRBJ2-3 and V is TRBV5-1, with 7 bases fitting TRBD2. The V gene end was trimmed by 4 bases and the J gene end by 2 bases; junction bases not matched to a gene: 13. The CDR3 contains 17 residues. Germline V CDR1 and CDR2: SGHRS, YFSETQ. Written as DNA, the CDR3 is TGCGCCAGCAGCCCGGCCGGGGGGAGAGGGGCCACAGATACGCAGTATTTT. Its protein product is CASSPAGGRGATDTQYF. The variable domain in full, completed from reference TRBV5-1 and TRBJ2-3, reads KAGVTQTPRYLIKTRGQQVTLSCSPISGHRSVSWYQQTPGQGLQFLFEYFSETQRNKGNFPGRFSGRQFSNSRSEMNVSTLELGDSALYLCASSPAGGRGATDTQYFGPGTRLTVL.

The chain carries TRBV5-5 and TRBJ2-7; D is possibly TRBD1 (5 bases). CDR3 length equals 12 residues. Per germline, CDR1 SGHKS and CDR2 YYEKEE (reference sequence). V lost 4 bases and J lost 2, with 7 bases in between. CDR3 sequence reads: CASSPDTYEQYF. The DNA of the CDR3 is TGTGCCAGCAGCCCGGACACCTACGAGCAGTACTTC. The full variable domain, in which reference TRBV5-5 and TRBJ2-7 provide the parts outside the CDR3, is DAGVTQSPTHLIKTRGQQVTLRCSPISGHKSVSWYQQVLGQGPQFIFQYYEKEERGRGNFPDRFSARQFPNYSSELNVNALLLGDSALYLCASSPDTYEQYFGPGTRLTVT.

The CDR3 DNA sequence: TGTGCCAGCAGTCTAGGTGTCCGTCAGGAAAAACTGTTTTTT. The encoded protein is CASSLGVRQEKLFF. This chain joins TRBV6-1 and TRBJ1-4, with no clear D. Germline V gene data show CDR1 as MNHNS and CDR2 as SASEGT. CDR3 length: 14 residues. Trimming took off 5 bases at V and 8 bases at J, with 15 bases between the two ends.

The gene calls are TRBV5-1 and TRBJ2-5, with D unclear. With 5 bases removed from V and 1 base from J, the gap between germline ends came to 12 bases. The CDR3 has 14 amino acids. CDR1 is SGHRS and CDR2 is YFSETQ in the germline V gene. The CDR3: CASSTVPRQETQYF. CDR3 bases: TGCGCCAGCAGTACCGTCCCGCGCCAAGAGACCCAGTACTTC.

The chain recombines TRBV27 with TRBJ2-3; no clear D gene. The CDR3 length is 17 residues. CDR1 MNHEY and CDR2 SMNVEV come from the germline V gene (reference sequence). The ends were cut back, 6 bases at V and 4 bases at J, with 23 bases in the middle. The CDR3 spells CASRRVDLRVLADTQYF. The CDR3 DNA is TGTGCCAGCAGGCGAGTTGACCTAAGGGTTCTCGCAGATACGCAGTATTTT.

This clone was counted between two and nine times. CDR3 bases: TGTGCCAGCAGTGCGGACAGAACCCAGTACTTC. It is translated as CASSADRTQYF. This chain links TRBV25-1 with TRBJ2-5, with a tentative D call TRBD1 (6 bases). Looked up from germline, CDR1 is MGHDK and CDR2 is SYGVNS. The germline V and J ends were trimmed by 4 bases and 8 bases, with 8 bases remaining between them. The CDR3 spans 11 residues.

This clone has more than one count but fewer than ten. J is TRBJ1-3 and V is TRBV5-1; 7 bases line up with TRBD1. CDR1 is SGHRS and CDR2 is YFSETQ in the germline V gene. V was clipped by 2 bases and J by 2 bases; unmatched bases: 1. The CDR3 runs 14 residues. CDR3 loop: CASSFDRAGNTIYF. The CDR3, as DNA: TGCGCCAGCAGCTTTGACAGGGCTGGAAACACCATATATTTT. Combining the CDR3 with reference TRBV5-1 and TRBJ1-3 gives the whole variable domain KAGVTQTPRYLIKTRGQQVTLSCSPISGHRSVSWYQQTPGQGLQFLFEYFSETQRNKGNFPGRFSGRQFSNSRSEMNVSTLELGDSALYLCASSFDRAGNTIYFGEGSWLTVV.

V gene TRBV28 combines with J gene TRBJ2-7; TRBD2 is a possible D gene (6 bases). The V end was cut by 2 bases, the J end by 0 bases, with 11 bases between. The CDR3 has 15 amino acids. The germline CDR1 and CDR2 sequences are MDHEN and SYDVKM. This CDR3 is CASSLGGAISYEQYF. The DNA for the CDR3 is TGTGCCAGCAGTTTAGGAGGGGCTATCTCCTACGAGCAGTACTTC.

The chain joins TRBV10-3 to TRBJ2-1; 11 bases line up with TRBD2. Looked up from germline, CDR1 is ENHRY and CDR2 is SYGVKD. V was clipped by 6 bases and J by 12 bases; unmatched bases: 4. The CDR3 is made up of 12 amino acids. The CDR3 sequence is CAISQGLAAQFF. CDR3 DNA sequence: TGTGCCATCAGCCAGGGACTAGCGGCGCAGTTCTTC.

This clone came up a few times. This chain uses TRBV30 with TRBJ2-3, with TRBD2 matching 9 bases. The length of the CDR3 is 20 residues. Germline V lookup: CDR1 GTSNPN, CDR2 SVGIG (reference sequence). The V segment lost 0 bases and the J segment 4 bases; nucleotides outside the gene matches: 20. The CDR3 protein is CAWSVSREVAGAKRADTQYF. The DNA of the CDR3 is TGTGCCTGGAGTGTATCTAGAGAGGTAGCGGGGGCGAAACGTGCAGATACGCAGTATTTT.